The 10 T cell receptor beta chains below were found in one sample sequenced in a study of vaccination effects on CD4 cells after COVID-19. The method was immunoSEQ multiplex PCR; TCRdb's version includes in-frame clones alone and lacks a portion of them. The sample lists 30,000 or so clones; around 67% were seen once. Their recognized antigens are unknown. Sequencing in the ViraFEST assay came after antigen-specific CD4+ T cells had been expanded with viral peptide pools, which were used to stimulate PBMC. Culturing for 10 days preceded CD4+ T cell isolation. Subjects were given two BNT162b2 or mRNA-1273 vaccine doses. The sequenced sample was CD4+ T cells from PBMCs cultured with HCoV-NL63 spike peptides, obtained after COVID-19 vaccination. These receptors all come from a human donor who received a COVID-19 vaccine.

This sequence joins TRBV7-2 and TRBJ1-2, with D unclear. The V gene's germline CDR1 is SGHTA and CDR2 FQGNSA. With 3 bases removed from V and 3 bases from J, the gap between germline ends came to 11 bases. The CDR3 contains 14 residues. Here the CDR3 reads CASSFSGIDYGYTF. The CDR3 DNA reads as TGTGCCAGCAGCTTCAGCGGGATCGACTATGGCTACACCTTC. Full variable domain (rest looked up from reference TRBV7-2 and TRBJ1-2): GAGVSQSPSNKVTEKGKDVELRCDPISGHTALYWYRQSLGQGLEFLIYFQGNSAPDKSGLPSDRFSAERTGGSVSTLTIQRTQQEDSAVYLCASSFSGIDYGYTFGSGTRLTVV.

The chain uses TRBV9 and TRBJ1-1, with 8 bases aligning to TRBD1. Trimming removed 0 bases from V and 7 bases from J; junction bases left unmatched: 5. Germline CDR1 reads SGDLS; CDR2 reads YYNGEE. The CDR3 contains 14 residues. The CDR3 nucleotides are TGTGCCAGCAGCGTAGGGACAGGGCCGAGTGAAGCTTTCTTT. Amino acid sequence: CASSVGTGPSEAFF.

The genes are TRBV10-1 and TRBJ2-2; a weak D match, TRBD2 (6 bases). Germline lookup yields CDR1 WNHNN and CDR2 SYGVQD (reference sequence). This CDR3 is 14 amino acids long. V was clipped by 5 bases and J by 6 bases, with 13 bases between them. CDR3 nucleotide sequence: TGCGCCAGCAGTATGGAGGGCCAAGCCGGGGAGCTGTTTTTT. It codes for CASSMEGQAGELFF.

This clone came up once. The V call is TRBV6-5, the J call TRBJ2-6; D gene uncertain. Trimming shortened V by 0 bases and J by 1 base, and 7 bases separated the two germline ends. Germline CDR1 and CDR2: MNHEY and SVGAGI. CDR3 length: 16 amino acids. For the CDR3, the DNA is TGTGCCAGCAGTTACTCGATAGGGTCTGGGGCCAACGTCCTGACTTTC. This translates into CASSYSIGSGANVLTF.

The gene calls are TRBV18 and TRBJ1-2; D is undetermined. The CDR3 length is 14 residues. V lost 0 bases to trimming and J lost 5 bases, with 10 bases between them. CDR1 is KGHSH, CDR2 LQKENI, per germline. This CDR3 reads CASSPPAVWYGYTF. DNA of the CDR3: TGTGCCAGCTCACCACCAGCAGTCTGGTATGGCTACACCTTC.

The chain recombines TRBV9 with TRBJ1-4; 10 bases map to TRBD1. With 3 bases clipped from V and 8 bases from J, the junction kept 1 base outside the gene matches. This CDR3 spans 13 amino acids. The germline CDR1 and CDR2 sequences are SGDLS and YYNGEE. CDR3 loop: CASSAGQGEKLFF. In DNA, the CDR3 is TGTGCCAGCAGCGCGGGACAGGGGGAAAAACTGTTTTTT.

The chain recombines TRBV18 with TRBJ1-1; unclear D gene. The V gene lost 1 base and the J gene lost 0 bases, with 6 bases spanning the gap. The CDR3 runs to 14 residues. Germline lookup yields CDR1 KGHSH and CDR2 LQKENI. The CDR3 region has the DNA TGTGCCAGCTCACCACAGGTCCTGAACACTGAAGCTTTCTTT. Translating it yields CASSPQVLNTEAFF.

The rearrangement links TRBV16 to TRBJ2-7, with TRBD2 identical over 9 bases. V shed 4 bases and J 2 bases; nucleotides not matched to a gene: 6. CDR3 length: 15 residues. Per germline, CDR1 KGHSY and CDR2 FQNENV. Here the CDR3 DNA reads TGTGCCAGCAGCCGCGCAAGCGGGAGGACCTACGAGCAGTACTTC. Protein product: CASSRASGRTYEQYF.

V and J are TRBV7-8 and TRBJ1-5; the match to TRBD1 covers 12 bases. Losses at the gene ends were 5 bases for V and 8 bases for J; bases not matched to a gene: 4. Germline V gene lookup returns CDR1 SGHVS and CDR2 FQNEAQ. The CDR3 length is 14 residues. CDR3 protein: CASSRDRGPEPQHF. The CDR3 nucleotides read TGTGCCAGCAGCCGGGACAGGGGGCCGGAGCCCCAGCATTTT. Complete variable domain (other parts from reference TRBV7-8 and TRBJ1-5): GAGVSQSPRYKVAKRGQDVALRCDPISGHVSLFWYQQALGQGPEFLTYFQNEAQLDKSGLPSDRFFAERPEGSVSTLKIQRTQQEDSAVYLCASSRDRGPEPQHFGDGTRLSIL.

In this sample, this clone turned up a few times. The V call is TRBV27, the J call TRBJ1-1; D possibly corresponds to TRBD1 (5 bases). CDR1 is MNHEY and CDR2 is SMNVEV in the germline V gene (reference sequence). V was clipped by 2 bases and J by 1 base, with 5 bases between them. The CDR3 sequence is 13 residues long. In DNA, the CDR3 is TGTGCCAGCAGTTTACAGGGGAACACTGAAGCTTTCTTT. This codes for CASSLQGNTEAFF.